This TCR beta chain was profiled in a study of blood T cell repertoires in COVID-19 (dated by TCRdb to the early 2020s). In the study overall: Samples from collaborators originated in the United States, Italy and Spain and spanned both the acute and convalescent phases of COVID-19. Samples were obtained from the ongoing ImmuneRACE study (first 160 participants) and from 950 to 1,500 subjects provided by 6 global collaborators. Subjects who had been exposed to COVID-19, were actively infected with it, or had recovered from it provided the deeply sampled blood TCRbeta repertoires that made up the dataset. The prospective study material was composed of cDNA or gDNA derived from T cells, B-cell-depleted T cells, or PBMCs. The sample metadata nearly always contained a de-identified subject ID, COVID-19 status, age in years and sex. Where available, HLA class I and class II types were taken from metadata supplied by the sample provider and were not determined by assay-based typing. A freely available public database, intended as a resource for researchers studying the immune response to SARS-CoV-2, is where the repertoires were released. Study-wide findings and limitations: The amount of clinical and demographic metadata varied by source and participant and was provided uncurated.

The CDR3 starts with the cysteine, ends with the phenylalanine, and has 12 residues. This entry keeps only the CDR3 DNA: 36 bases, framed from base 1. CDR1 and CDR2 are read off the germline V gene as SGHTA and FQGNSA. V sheds 5 bases and J sheds 6 bases, leaving 11 bases between their ends. Whole blood was collected in K2EDTA tubes by collaborating institutions according to the institutions' own protocols. For TCRbeta analysis, collaborators shipped samples in one of three forms: frozen whole blood, isolated PBMCs, or DNA extracted from either of those sample types. A note on this clone: Its target antigen remains unknown. One base away there is no much larger clone; base qualities are not given.

The immunoSEQ Assay, a bias-controlled multiplex PCR, was used to amplify TCRbeta CDR3 regions from genomic DNA. The study's own analysis went as follows. Nucleated cell counts per sample were estimated from amplification of reference gene primers within the assay. To quantify the absolute abundance of each unique TCRbeta CDR3 rearrangement, sequence reads were collapsed and filtered. Productive Simpson clonality was computed per sample as the square root of Simpson's diversity index over productive rearrangements. TCRdb's version of the immuneACCESS table is confined to in-frame rearrangements and falls short of the full clone set. An unresolved V gene accounts for under half of the shortfall where checked; the remainder is of unknown origin. The V and J calls and clone size come from that table; D and trimming were worked out from the DNA. The sample includes 120,000 to 150,000 clones, with approximately 80% observed a single time. The ten largest make up less than 50% of the sample.

The rearranged chain carries TRBV7-2 and TRBJ2-7; perhaps TRBD1 is the D gene, with 6 bases matching. This sequence was found in a human donor in a cohort sampled during active COVID-19. The sample taken for sequencing was peripheral blood. The DNA reads TGTGCCAGCAGCATACAGGGCGGCGAGCAGTACTTC. This gives the protein CASSIQGGEQYF.